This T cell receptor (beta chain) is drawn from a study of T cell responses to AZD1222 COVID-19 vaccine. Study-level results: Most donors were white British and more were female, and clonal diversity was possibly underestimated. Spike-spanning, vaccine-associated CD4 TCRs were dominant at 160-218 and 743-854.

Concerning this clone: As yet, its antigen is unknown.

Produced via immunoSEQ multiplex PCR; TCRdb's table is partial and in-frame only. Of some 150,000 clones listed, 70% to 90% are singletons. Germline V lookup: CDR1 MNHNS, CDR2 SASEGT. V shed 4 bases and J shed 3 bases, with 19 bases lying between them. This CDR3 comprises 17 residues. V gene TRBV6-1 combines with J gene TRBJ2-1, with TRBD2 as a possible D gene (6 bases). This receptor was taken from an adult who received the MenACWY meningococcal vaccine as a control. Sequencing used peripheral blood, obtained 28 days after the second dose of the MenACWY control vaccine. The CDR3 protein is CASSAPGRGLNYNEQFF. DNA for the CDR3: TGTGCCAGCAGTGCCCCTGGGCGGGGATTAAACTACAATGAGCAGTTCTTC.